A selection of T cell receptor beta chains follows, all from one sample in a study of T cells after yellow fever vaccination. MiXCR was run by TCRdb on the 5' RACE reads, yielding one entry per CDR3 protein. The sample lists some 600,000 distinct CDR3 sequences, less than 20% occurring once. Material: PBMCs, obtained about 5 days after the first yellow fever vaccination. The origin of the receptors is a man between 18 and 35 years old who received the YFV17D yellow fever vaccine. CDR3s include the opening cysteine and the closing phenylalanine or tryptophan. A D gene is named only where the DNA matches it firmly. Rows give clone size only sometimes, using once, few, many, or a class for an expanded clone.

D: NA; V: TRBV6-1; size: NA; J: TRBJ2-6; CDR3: CASSDRSSGANVLTF; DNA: TGTGCCAGCAGTGATCGGAGCTCTGGGGCCAACGTCCTGACTTTC
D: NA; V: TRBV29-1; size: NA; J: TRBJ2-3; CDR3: CSPREYNTDTQYF; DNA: TGCAGCCCTAGAGAATACAACACAGATACGCAGTATTTT
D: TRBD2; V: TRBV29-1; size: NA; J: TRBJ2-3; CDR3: CSVGDSGLAGDTQYF; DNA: TGCAGCGTGGGGGATTCCGGACTAGCGGGAGATACGCAGTATTTT
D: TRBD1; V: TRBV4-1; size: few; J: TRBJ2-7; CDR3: CASSQAGQGYEQYF; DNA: TGCGCCAGCAGCCAAGCGGGACAGGGCTACGAGCAGTACTTC
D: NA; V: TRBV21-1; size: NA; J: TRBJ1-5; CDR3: CASSSSREKYSNQPQHF; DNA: TGTGCCAGCAGCTCGTCACGGGAAAAGTATAGCAATCAGCCCCAGCATTTT
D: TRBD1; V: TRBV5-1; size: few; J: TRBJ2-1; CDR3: CASSSGTGGPYNEQFF; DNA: TGCGCCAGCAGCTCGGGCACAGGGGGCCCATACAATGAGCAGTTCTTC
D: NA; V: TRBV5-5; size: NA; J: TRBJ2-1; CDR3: CASSVDGGRGEQFF; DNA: TGTGCCAGCAGCGTCGATGGGGGCCGGGGCGAGCAGTTCTTC
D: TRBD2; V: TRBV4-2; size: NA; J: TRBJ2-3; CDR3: CASSLSGGVLDTQYF; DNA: TGTGCCAGCAGCCTCAGCGGGGGGGTGTTGGATACGCAGTATTTT
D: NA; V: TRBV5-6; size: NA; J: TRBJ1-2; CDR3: CASSLGDSAAGYTF; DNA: TGTGCCAGCAGCTTGGGGGACTCGGCCGCTGGCTACACCTTC
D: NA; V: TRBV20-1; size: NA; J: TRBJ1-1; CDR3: CSARRNVGTEAFF; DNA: TGCAGTGCTAGACGGAACGTGGGGACTGAAGCTTTCTTT
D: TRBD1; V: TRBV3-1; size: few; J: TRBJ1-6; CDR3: CASSPRTGRNSPLHF; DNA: TGTGCCAGCAGCCCTCGGACAGGACGGAATTCACCCCTCCACTTT
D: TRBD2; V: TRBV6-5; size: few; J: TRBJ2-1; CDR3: CASRYGGAGNEQFF; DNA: TGTGCCAGCCGTTACGGGGGGGCGGGCAATGAGCAGTTCTTC
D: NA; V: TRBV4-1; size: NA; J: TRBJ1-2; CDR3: CASSHSRSGGTNYGYTF; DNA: TGCGCCAGCAGCCACTCAAGAAGTGGGGGAACAAACTATGGCTACACCTTC
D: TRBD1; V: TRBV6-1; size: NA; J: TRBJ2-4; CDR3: CATTGGTLAKNIQYF; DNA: TGTGCCACTACAGGGGGGACTTTAGCCAAAAACATTCAGTACTTC
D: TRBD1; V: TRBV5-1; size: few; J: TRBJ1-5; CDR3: CARTGGNQPQHF; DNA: TGCGCCAGGACAGGGGGCAATCAGCCCCAGCATTTT
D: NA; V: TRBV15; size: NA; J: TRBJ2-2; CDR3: CATSRDTGGYTGELFF; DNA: TGTGCCACCAGCAGAGACACCGGGGGCTACACCGGGGAGCTGTTTTTT
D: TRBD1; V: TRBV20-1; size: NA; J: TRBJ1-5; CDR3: CSAVRDRGLGEPQHF; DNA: TGCAGTGCTGTACGGGACAGGGGGCTGGGAGAGCCCCAGCATTTT
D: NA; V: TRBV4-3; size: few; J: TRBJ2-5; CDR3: CASSQDSGPSETQYF; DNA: TGCGCCAGCAGCCAAGATTCGGGACCTTCGGAGACCCAGTACTTC
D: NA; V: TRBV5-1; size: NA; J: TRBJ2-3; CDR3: CASMESTDTQYF; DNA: TGCGCCAGCATGGAAAGCACAGATACGCAGTATTTT
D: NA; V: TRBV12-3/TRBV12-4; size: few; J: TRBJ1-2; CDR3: CASSFNVRVGYGYTF; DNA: TGTGCCAGCAGTTTTAATGTTAGGGTGGGCTATGGCTACACCTTC
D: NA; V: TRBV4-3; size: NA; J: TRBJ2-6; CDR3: CASSQGPDSGANVLTF; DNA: TGCGCCAGCAGCCAAGGGCCAGACTCTGGGGCCAACGTCCTGACTTTC
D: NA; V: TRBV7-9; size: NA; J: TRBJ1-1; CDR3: CASSSVVGAEAFF; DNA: TGTGCCAGCAGCTCGGTCGTTGGTGCTGAAGCTTTCTTT
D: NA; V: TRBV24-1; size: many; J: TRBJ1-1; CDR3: CATSDSPRNTEAFF; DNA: TGTGCCACCAGTGATTCCCCAAGAAACACTGAAGCTTTCTTT
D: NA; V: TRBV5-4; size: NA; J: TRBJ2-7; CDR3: CASSLGLEVNEQYF; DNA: TGTGCCAGCAGCTTGGGACTAGAGGTTAACGAGCAGTACTTC
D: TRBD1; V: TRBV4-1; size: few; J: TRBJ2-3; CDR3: CASSPPQGARDTQYF; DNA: TGCGCCAGCAGCCCGCCACAGGGGGCAAGAGATACGCAGTATTTT
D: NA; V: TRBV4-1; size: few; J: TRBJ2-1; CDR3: CASSQDGLLDYEQFF; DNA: TGCGCCAGCAGCCAAGACGGTCTCCTGGACTATGAGCAGTTCTTC
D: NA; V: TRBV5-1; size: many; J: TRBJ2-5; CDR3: CASSLGTTQETQYF; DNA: TGCGCCAGCAGCTTGGGGACAACGCAAGAGACCCAGTACTTC
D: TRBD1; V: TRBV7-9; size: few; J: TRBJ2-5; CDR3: CASSPGVQGQETQYF; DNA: TGTGCCAGCAGCCCAGGGGTACAGGGGCAAGAGACCCAGTACTTC
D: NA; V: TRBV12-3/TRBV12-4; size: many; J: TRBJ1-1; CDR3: CASSLAQINTEAFF; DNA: TGTGCCAGCAGTTTAGCACAGATAAACACTGAAGCTTTCTTT
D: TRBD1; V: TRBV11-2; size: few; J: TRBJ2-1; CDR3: CASSLRLDRGLSEQFF; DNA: TGTGCCAGCAGCTTAAGGTTGGACAGGGGGCTTAGTGAGCAGTTCTTC
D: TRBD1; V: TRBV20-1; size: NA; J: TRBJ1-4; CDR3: CSAPEQGAREKLFF; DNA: TGCAGTGCCCCAGAACAGGGGGCAAGAGAAAAACTGTTTTTT
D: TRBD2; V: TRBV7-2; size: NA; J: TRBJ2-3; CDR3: CASSYNSGGGTDTQYF; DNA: TGTGCCAGCAGCTACAATAGCGGGGGTGGCACAGATACGCAGTATTTT
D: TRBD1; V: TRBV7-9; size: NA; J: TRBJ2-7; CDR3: CASSQRQGAFYEQYF; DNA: TGTGCCAGCAGCCAACGACAGGGGGCCTTCTACGAGCAGTACTTC
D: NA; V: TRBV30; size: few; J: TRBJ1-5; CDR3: CAWSLFGNQPQHF; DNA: TGTGCCTGGAGTCTTTTTGGCAATCAGCCCCAGCATTTT
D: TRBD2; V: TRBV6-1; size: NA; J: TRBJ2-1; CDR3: CASKVGGSSYNEQFF; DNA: TGTGCCAGCAAGGTCGGCGGGAGCTCCTACAATGAGCAGTTCTTC
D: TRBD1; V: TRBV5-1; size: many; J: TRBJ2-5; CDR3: CASTGQGFQETQYF; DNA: TGCGCCAGCACCGGACAGGGGTTCCAAGAGACCCAGTACTTC
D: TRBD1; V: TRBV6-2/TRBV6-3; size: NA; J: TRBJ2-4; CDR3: CASNTPGTVQNIQYF; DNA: TGTGCCAGCAACACTCCCGGGACAGTACAAAACATTCAGTACTTC
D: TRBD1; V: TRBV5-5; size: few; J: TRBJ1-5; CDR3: CASSPKDRANQPQHF; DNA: TGTGCCAGCAGCCCGAAGGACAGGGCGAATCAGCCCCAGCATTTT
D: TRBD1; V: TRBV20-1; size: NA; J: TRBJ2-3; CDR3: CSARKTRQGTSTDTQYF; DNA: TGCAGTGCTAGAAAAACTAGACAGGGGACTAGCACAGATACGCAGTATTTT
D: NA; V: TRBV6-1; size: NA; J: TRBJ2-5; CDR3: CASSEALNEETQYF; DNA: TGTGCCAGCAGTGAAGCGCTCAATGAAGAGACCCAGTACTTC
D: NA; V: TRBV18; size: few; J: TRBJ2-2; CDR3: CASSPQGGRLFF; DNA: TGTGCCAGCTCACCACAGGGGGGACGGCTGTTTTTT
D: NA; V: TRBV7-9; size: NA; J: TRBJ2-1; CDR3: CASSLIPGSYNEQFF; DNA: TGTGCCAGCAGCTTAATACCGGGGTCGTATAATGAGCAGTTCTTC
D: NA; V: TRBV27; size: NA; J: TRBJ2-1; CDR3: CASRAGFGYNEQFF; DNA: TGTGCCAGCAGGGCAGGGTTCGGATACAATGAGCAGTTCTTC
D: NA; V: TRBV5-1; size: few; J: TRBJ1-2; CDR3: CASSSRADTTGGYTF; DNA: TGCGCCAGCAGCTCCCGGGCCGACACCACGGGGGGCTACACCTTC
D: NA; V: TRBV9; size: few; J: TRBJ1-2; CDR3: CASSVDSRGYGYTF; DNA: TGTGCCAGCAGCGTAGACAGCAGGGGCTATGGCTACACCTTC
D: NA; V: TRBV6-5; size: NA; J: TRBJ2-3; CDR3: CASSYTEGADTQYF; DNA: TGTGCCAGCAGTTACACGGAGGGGGCAGATACGCAGTATTTT
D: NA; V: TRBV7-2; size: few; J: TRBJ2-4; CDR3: CASSLDRENIQYF; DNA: TGTGCCAGCAGCTTAGACAGGGAAAACATTCAGTACTTC
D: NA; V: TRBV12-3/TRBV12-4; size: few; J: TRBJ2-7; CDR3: CASSYTGGGYEQYF; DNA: TGTGCCAGCAGTTACACAGGTGGGGGGTACGAGCAGTACTTC
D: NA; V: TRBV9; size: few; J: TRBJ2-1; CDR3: CASSVAGVYNEQFF; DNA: TGTGCCAGCAGCGTAGCCGGGGTCTACAATGAGCAGTTCTTC
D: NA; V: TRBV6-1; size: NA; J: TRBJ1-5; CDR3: CASSDTNTNQPQHF; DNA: TGTGCCAGCAGTGACACGAACACCAATCAGCCCCAGCATTTT
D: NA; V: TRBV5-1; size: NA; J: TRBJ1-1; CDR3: CASSLDPGLSTEAFF; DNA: TGCGCCAGCAGCTTGGACCCGGGACTGTCTACTGAAGCTTTCTTT
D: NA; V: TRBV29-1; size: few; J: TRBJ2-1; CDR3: CSVGRGNYNEQFF; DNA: TGCAGCGTTGGCCGAGGAAACTACAATGAGCAGTTCTTC
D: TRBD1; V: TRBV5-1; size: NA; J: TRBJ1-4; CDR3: CASRGTGGGGEKLFF; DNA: TGCGCCAGCCGCGGAACAGGGGGCGGGGGTGAAAAACTGTTTTTT
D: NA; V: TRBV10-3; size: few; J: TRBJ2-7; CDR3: CAISAPESYEQYF; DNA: TGTGCCATCAGTGCCCCTGAAAGCTACGAGCAGTACTTC
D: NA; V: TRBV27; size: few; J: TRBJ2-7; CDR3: CASSLEGEGSYEQYF; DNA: TGTGCCAGCAGTTTAGAGGGTGAGGGCTCCTACGAGCAGTACTTC
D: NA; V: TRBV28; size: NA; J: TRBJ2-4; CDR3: CASRIRLVARNIQYF; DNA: TGTGCCAGCAGGATCAGACTAGTCGCGAGAAACATTCAGTACTTC
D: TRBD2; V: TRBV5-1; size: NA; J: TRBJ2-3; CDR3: CASSRGLGVDTQYF; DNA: TGCGCCAGCAGCAGAGGACTAGGGGTTGATACGCAGTATTTT
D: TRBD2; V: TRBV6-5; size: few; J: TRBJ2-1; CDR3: CASSYGRAGGTYNEQFF; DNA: TGTGCCAGCAGTTACGGCCGGGCGGGGGGAACCTACAATGAGCAGTTCTTC